The source of this T cell receptor beta chain is a study of blood T cells in healthy people across ages (dated by TCRdb to 2015 to 2017). Background on the whole study: In model experiments, template switching captured roughly one uniquely barcoded TCR beta cDNA molecule for every two T cells. Age-related changes in TCR beta repertoire diversity were measured in the study by deep sequencing normalized with unique cDNA molecular identifiers. The donors were divided into four age groups: young (average 16 years), middle-aged (about 41), aged (around 59) and long-lived (roughly 88). The study analyzed two additional independent replicas of 1 million unique cDNA reads from the same blood draw for two donors, one aged 18 to 30 and one aged 80 or older. General conclusions and limits of the study: Because profiling used bulk unsorted PBMCs, naive and antigen-experienced compartments could not be compared conclusively. Observed TCR beta diversity correlated strongly with the percentage of naive T cells measured by flow cytometry. Compared with the aged group, the long-lived group had more naive CD4+ T cells, fewer expanded clones and increased TCR diversity, a pattern suggesting age selection. Estimates of total diversity based on one million sequenced T cells were considered lower bounds and underestimates. Observed TCR beta diversity per million T cells fell roughly linearly with age, and a significant reduction was already apparent by age roughly 40. Because donor CMV infection status was unknown, age-related changes in expanded clonotypes were potentially confounded.

The donors were under 40 Caucasian individuals from Russia, aged roughly 6 to 100 years, who were systemically healthy. Roughly 11 milliliters of peripheral blood were drawn from each donor into EDTA-treated Vacutainer tubes. Ficoll-Paque density-gradient centrifugation was used to isolate PBMCs, with at least 6.5 million obtained per sample. Trizol reagent was used to extract total RNA from PBMCs, with at least 6 micrograms per sample. Naive CD45RAhigh/CD27high T cell percentages were measured by flow cytometry on a PBMC aliquot from every donor. In its sample, this clonotype was seen a few times. There is no known antigen for this receptor. Per-base qualities were not stored, and no clone one base away is much larger. Library preparation was by 5' RACE. Sequencing was performed on an Illumina HiSeq 2500. The second PCR ran for about 6 to 11 cycles and used a J-beta primer mix along with a sample-barcoded 5' primer. Each TCR beta cDNA molecule received a unique molecular identifier from a template-switch 5' adaptor carrying 12 random nucleotides. Each sample yielded at least 3 million CDR3-containing paired-end reads. First-strand cDNA was synthesized from all RNA with the Mint cDNA synthesis kit, primed by a TRBC-specific oligonucleotide. Following uracil-DNA glycosylase treatment, all cDNA underwent a first 18-cycle PCR with the universal primers M1SS and BC2_uni_R. In the authors' own workflow: For normalization, 1 million high-quality reads were randomly selected from each sample, with every read carrying a distinct molecular identifier. Instead of being binned into consensus sequences, reads with shared molecular identifiers were discarded. CDR3 identification, clonotype clustering and error correction used MiTCR with a Q25 quality threshold and the strictest error-elimination algorithm. A nonparametric unseen species model using Euler transformation provided a lower-bound estimate of total TCR beta diversity. TCRdb applied fastp at Q25 and MiXCR to the public reads, then kept only in-frame beta chains. Each entry merges the rows of one CDR3 protein and shows their most common DNA and genes. These V and J calls originate from TCRdb's pipeline instead of the authors' own analysis. Across this sample there are around 800,000 distinct CDR3 sequences, with about a quarter seen only once. Clones ranked in the top ten supply about 3% of the sample.

The CDR3 numbers 15 residues from cysteine through phenylalanine. Only CDR3 DNA is held: 45 bases, read in frame from base 1. CDR1 and CDR2, looked up from the germline V gene, are SGHTA and FQGTGA. V is pruned by 5 bases and J by 5 bases, leaving 3 bases of the junction without a gene match. The sample also formed part of further work on T cells of mothers and their children. Looking at the second paper: The donors were nine systemically healthy Caucasian individuals, made up of three mothers and their six children. cDNA synthesis consumed the entire amount of extracted RNA, loaded at 1.5 ug RNA in each 15 ul reaction. Sample barcodes and 2-4 random nucleotides were added via the M1S primer in the second PCR. Each mother yielded over 9.5 million TCR beta CDR3 reads and each child roughly 3.1 million reads. TCR recombination output is similarly shaped by thymic selection in related and unrelated pairs, with a minor effect exerted by inherited differences. Normalized repertoire overlap was always found to be slightly, but never significantly, higher in related mother-child pairs than in unrelated mother-child pairs. With a sensitivity of roughly 93 clones per million clonotypes, no persistent microchimeric T cell clones were detected. The study used deep NGS to compare TCR beta repertoires of mothers and children, seeking features distinguishing related mother-child pairs from unrelated individuals. Mothers averaged roughly 40 +/- 4 years of age and children averaged roughly 11 +/- 4 years. Libraries were sequenced on Illumina HiSeq 2000 with 100+100 nt paired-end reads after adapter ligation with NEBNext reagents. To prevent cross-contamination, the mother and child libraries were prepared one month apart and sequenced in separate runs. For each donor, somewhere between roughly 500,000 and 2,100,000 distinct TCR beta clonotypes were identified. Naive TCR beta clonotypes were estimated from low-frequency clonotypes matched to each donor's FACS-determined naive share, without sorting.

The sample taken for sequencing was blood. The TCR sequence derives from a boy aged 5-17 years in good health. The sequence joins TRBV7-3 to TRBJ2-2; 12 bases in the middle match TRBD2. The CDR3 loop reads CASSRGTSGTGELFF. The bases read TGTGCCAGCAGCCGAGGGACTAGCGGGACCGGGGAGCTGTTTTTT.